This passage covers 16 T cell receptor beta chains from one sample sequenced in a study of T cell repertoires in cytomegalovirus infection. For these receptors, no antigen is known. TCRdb recomputed calls from the reads with MiXCR, one row per CDR3 protein. In the table there are about 34,000 distinct CDR3 sequences, just over 50% of which are singletons. The source material was CD8+ T cells from cultured PBMCs, sampled from culture after CMV antigen stimulation. These receptors came from a human donor in good health (CMV status not recorded). Some clones in this sample may be carry-over from other donors' samples.

CDR3 nucleotides: TGTGCCAGCAGCTTAGAACAGGGGTACACTGAAGCTTTCTTT. As protein: CASSLEQGYTEAFF. This chain joins TRBV7-8 and TRBJ1-1; 7 bases fit TRBD1. From germline, CDR1 is SGHVS and CDR2 FQNEAQ. With 1 base clipped from V and 3 bases from J, the junction kept 2 bases outside the gene matches. CDR3 length equals 14 residues.

This clonotype turned up a few times. The V call is TRBV7-7, the J call TRBJ2-6; unclear D gene. Germline values: CDR1 SSHAT, CDR2 FNYEAQ (reference sequence). V lost 5 bases, J lost 0 bases, and 11 bases lay in between. The length of the CDR3 is 16 residues. The CDR3: CASSLGTHSGANVLTF. CDR3 nucleotide sequence: TGTGCCAGCAGCCTAGGCACCCACTCTGGGGCCAACGTCCTGACTTTC.

This chain links TRBV3-1 with TRBJ2-7; no reliable D call. The CDR3 consists of 12 residues. Germline V gives CDR1 LGHDT, CDR2 YNNKEL (reference sequence). The V gene lost 1 base and the J gene lost 6 bases, with 7 bases spanning the gap. CDR3 in DNA: TGTGCCAGCAGCCAAGTAATGGGCGAGCAGTACTTC. This translates into CASSQVMGEQYF.

J is TRBJ2-1 and V is TRBV27; 13 bases match TRBD2. The germline CDR1 and CDR2 sequences are MNHEY and SMNVEV (reference sequence). V was clipped by 1 base and J by 6 bases; unmatched bases: 15. The CDR3 runs to 20 residues. CDR3 nucleotides: TGTGCCAGCAGTTTATGGTCGGGACTAGCGGGAAAAGGTTCAGGCAATGAGCAGTTCTTC. Translation gives CASSLWSGLAGKGSGNEQFF.

The chain has TRBV4-1 and TRBJ2-3; TRBD2 matches at 14 bases. Unmatched junction bases numbered 6, after V lost 5 bases and J lost 5 bases. Germline V gene data show CDR1 as MGHRA and CDR2 as YSYEKL. The CDR3 is 16 residues long. The CDR3 region is CASSSRLAGGVDTQYF. The CDR3 nucleotides read TGCGCCAGCAGCTCCCGACTAGCGGGAGGGGTAGATACGCAGTATTTT.

This sequence joins TRBV27 and TRBJ2-1; D perhaps matches TRBD1 (6 bases). Germline assignment: CDR1 MNHEY and CDR2 SMNVEV (reference sequence). V was shortened by 3 bases and J by 0 bases, with 27 bases between the two germline ends. The CDR3 covers 21 residues. DNA of the CDR3: TGTGCCAGCAGTTTCCAACCCGCCGCAGTACCCCGGGACACCTCCTACAATGAGCAGTTCTTC. Encoded protein: CASSFQPAAVPRDTSYNEQFF.

Only a few counts were recorded for this clonotype. The CDR3 DNA reads as TGTGCCAGCAGCTTAGGACAGGGGGTAAGGAACGAGCAGTACTTC. As protein: CASSLGQGVRNEQYF. The chain combines TRBV7-9 with TRBJ2-7; 9 bases match TRBD1. Trimming removed 1 base from V and 5 bases from J; junction bases left unmatched: 6. The CDR3 is made up of 15 amino acids. Germline CDR1 and CDR2: SEHNR and FQNEAQ (reference sequence).

This clonotype was counted only a few times. V is TRBV20-1 and J is TRBJ1-2, with a possible D match to TRBD1 (5 bases). Germline CDR1 DFQATT, CDR2 SNEGSKA (reference sequence). The CDR3 length is 16 residues. Trimming removed 2 bases at V and 1 base at J, with 17 bases between. The CDR3 loop is CSARPRGGDHNYGYTF. As DNA, the CDR3 is TGCAGTGCTAGACCCCGGGGAGGGGACCATAACTATGGCTACACCTTC.

The rearrangement uses TRBV28 and TRBJ2-7; 10 positions agree with TRBD1. Per germline, CDR1 MDHEN and CDR2 SYDVKM. The length of the CDR3 is 15 residues. V was clipped by 6 bases and J by 4 bases; unmatched bases: 9. The CDR3 sequence is CASRGRQGADYEQYF. CDR3 bases: TGTGCCAGCAGGGGGCGACAGGGGGCTGATTACGAGCAGTACTTC. Full variable domain (rest looked up from reference TRBV28 and TRBJ2-7): DVKVTQSSRYLVKRTGEKVFLECVQDMDHENMFWYRQDPGLGLRLIYFSYDVKMKEKGDIPEGYSVSREKKERFSLILESASTNQTSMYLCASRGRQGADYEQYFGPGTRLTVT.

V and J are TRBV27 and TRBJ2-7; D might be TRBD2 (5 bases). The V gene lost 3 bases and the J gene lost 0 bases, with 18 bases spanning the gap. This CDR3 is 17 amino acids long. Germline V CDR1 and CDR2: MNHEY, SMNVEV (reference sequence). CDR3 nucleotide sequence: TGTGCCAGCAGTTTGGGTTATGAGGGAGACGGCTCCTACGAGCAGTACTTC. Protein sequence: CASSLGYEGDGSYEQYF.

The genes are TRBV7-6 and TRBJ1-2, with 9 bases that match TRBD1. The CDR3 is made up of 13 amino acids. Germline values: CDR1 SGHVS, CDR2 FNYEAQ. V lost 8 bases, J lost 2 bases, and 3 bases stayed unmatched. The chain's CDR3 is CASGDRVNYGYTF. The CDR3 DNA sequence: TGTGCCAGCGGGGACAGGGTAAACTATGGCTACACCTTC.

This clonotype was seen ten or more times. The V and J genes are TRBV27 and TRBJ1-2; possible D gene TRBD1, 5 bases. V lost 3 bases to trimming and J lost 1 base, with 18 bases between them. Per the germline V gene, CDR1 is MNHEY and CDR2 is SMNVEV (reference sequence). This CDR3 has 17 amino acids. The CDR3 here is CASSFWDSDPDNYGYTF. The CDR3 DNA is TGTGCCAGCAGTTTCTGGGACTCGGACCCGGATAACTATGGCTACACCTTC.

Of note for this clonotype: Germline is not matched at one junction end, which may reflect a read error. The chain uses TRBV4-1 and TRBJ2-1; TRBD2 matches 8 bases. CDR1 is MGHRA, CDR2 YSYEKL, per germline. The CDR3 totals 16 residues. CDR3 nucleotides: TGTGCCAGCAGCCAGGATAGCGGGAACTCCTACAATGAGCAGTTCTTC. Protein product: CASSQDSGNSYNEQFF.

This clonotype was found a few times. The J gene is TRBJ1-1, the V gene TRBV7-2, with 10 bases fitting TRBD1. The CDR3 is 15 amino acids. Germline lookup yields CDR1 SGHTA and CDR2 FQGNSA. With 3 bases clipped from V and 7 bases from J, the junction kept 8 bases outside the gene matches. This CDR3 is CASSFTTGGRGEAFF. The CDR3 DNA sequence: TGTGCCAGCAGCTTTACGACAGGGGGCAGAGGTGAAGCTTTCTTT.

The chain combines TRBV10-3 with TRBJ2-7; 10 bases fit TRBD1. The V and J ends lost 10 bases and 5 bases, in that order; junction bases with no gene match: 8. Germline CDR1 reads ENHRY; CDR2 reads SYGVKD. The CDR3 covers 13 residues. CDR3 residues: CATAGTGANEQYF. For the CDR3, the DNA is TGTGCCACCGCCGGGACAGGGGCCAACGAGCAGTACTTC.

The chain carries TRBV5-5 and TRBJ1-2, with D hard to call. Between the trimmed V and J ends, which lost 1 base and 1 base, there was a span of 11 bases. The germline CDR1 and CDR2 sequences are SGHKS and YYEKEE (reference sequence). This CDR3 has 15 residues. Here the CDR3 DNA reads TGTGCCAGCAGCTTGACCGGATCACTTAACTATGGCTACACCTTC. It codes for CASSLTGSLNYGYTF.